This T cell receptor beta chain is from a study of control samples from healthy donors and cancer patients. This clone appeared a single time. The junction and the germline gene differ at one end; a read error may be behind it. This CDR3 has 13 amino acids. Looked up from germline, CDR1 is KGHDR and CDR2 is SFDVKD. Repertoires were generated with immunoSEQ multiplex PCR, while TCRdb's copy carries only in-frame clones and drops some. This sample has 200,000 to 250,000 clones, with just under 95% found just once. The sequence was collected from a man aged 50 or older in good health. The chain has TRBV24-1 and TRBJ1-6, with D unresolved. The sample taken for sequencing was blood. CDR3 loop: CATSGSFNSPLHF. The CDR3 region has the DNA TGTGCCACCAGTGGGTCCTTTAATTCACCCCTCCACTTT.